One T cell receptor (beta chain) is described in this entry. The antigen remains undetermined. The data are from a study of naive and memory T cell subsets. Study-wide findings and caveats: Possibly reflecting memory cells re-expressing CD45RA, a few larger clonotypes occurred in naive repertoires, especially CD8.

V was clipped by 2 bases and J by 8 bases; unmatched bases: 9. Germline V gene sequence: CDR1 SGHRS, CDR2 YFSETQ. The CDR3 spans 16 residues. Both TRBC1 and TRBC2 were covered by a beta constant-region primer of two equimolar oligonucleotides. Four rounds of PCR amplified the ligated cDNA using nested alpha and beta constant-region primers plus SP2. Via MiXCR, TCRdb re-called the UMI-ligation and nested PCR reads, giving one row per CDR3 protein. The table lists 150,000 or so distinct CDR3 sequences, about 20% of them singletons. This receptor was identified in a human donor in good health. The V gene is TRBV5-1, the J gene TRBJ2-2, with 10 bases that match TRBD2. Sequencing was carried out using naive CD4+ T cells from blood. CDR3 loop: CASSFPRTSGGGELFF. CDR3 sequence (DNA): TGCGCCAGCAGCTTTCCCAGGACTAGCGGCGGTGGGGAGCTGTTTTTT.